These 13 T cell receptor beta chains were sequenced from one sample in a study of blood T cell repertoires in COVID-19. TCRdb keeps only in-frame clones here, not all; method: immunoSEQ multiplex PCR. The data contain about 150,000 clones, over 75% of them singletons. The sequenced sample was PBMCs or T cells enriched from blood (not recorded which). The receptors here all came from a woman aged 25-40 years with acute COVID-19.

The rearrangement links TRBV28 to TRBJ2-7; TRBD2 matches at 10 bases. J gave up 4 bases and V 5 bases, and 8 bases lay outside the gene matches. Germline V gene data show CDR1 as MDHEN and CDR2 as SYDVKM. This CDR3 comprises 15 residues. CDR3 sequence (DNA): TGTGCCAGCAGTCTTGGACTAGCGGAGTCTTACGAGCAGTACTTC. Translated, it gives CASSLGLAESYEQYF. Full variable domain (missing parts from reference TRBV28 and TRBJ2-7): DVKVTQSSRYLVKRTGEKVFLECVQDMDHENMFWYRQDPGLGLRLIYFSYDVKMKEKGDIPEGYSVSREKKERFSLILESASTNQTSMYLCASSLGLAESYEQYFGPGTRLTVT.

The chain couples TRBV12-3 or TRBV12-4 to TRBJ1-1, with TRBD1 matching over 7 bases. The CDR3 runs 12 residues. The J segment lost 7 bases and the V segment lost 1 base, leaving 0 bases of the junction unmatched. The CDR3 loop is CASSLGQGEAFF. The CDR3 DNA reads TGTGCCAGCAGTTTAGGACAGGGTGAAGCTTTCTTT.

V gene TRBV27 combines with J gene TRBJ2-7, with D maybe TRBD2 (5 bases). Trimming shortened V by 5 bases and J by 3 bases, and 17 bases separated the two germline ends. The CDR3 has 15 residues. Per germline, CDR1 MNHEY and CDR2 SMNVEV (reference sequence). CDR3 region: CASSPPTGNGYEQYF. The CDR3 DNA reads TGTGCCAGCAGTCCCCCCACGGGAAACGGCTACGAGCAGTACTTC.

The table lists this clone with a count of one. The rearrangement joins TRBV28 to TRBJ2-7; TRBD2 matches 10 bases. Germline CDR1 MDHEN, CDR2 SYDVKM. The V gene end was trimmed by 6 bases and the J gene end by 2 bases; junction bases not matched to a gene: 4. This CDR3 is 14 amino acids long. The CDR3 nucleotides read TGTGCCAGCAGGGAGAGCGGGAGGGCCTACGAGCAGTACTTC. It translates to CASRESGRAYEQYF. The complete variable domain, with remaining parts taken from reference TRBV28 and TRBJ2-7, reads DVKVTQSSRYLVKRTGEKVFLECVQDMDHENMFWYRQDPGLGLRLIYFSYDVKMKEKGDIPEGYSVSREKKERFSLILESASTNQTSMYLCASRESGRAYEQYFGPGTRLTVT.

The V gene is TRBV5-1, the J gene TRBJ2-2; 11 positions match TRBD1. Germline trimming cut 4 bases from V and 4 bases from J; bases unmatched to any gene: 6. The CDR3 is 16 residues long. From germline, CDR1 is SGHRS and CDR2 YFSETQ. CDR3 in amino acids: CASSLPGTGGTGELFF. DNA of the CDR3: TGCGCCAGCAGCCTCCCCGGGACAGGGGGCACCGGGGAGCTGTTTTTT.

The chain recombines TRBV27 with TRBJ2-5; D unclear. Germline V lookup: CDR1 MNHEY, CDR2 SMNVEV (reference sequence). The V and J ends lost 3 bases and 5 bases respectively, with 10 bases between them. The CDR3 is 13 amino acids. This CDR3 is CASSFYPGETQYF. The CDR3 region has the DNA TGTGCCAGCAGTTTTTACCCCGGGGAGACCCAGTACTTC.

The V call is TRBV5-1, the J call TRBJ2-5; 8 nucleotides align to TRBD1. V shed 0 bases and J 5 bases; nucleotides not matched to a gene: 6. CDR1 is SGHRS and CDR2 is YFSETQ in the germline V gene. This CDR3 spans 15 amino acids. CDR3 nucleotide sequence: TGCGCCAGCAGCTTGGGGGCAGGGGGCACGGAGACCCAGTACTTC. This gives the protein CASSLGAGGTETQYF. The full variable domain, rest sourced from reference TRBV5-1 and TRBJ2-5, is KAGVTQTPRYLIKTRGQQVTLSCSPISGHRSVSWYQQTPGQGLQFLFEYFSETQRNKGNFPGRFSGRQFSNSRSEMNVSTLELGDSALYLCASSLGAGGTETQYFGPGTRLLVL.

The CDR3 DNA sequence: TGCGCCAGCAGCCAAGATTCCGTGGGGAGGGCCTACAATGAGCAGTTCTTC. Translation: CASSQDSVGRAYNEQFF. The chain employs TRBV4-3 and TRBJ2-1, with 7 bases aligning to TRBD2. The CDR3 is 17 amino acids. Trimming removed 0 bases from V and 2 bases from J; junction bases left unmatched: 7. From germline, CDR1 is LGHNA and CDR2 YSLEER.

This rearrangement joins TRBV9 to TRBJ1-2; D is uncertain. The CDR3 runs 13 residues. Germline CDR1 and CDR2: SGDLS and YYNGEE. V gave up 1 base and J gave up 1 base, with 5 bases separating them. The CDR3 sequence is CASSVSNNYGYTF. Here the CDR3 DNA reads TGTGCCAGCAGCGTATCCAATAACTATGGCTACACCTTC.

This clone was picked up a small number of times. In nucleotides, the CDR3 is TGCGCCAGCAGCCAAGATCGAGGGTCAGGTAGCGATGAGCAGTTCTTC. Translated: CASSQDRGSGSDEQFF. V gene TRBV4-3 combines with J gene TRBJ2-1; possible D gene TRBD2, 5 bases. Germline CDR1 LGHNA, CDR2 YSLEER. The CDR3 consists of 16 residues. V dropped 0 bases and J dropped 8 bases, with 17 bases sitting between them.

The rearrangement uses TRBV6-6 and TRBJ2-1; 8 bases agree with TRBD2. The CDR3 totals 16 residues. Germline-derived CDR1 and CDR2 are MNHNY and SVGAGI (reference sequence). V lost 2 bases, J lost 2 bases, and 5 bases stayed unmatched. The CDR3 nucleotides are TGTGCCAGCAGTTACGCTACTAGCGGAACCTACAATGAGCAGTTCTTC. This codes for CASSYATSGTYNEQFF.

CDR3 sequence (DNA): TGTGCCAGTAGTGCGACTAGCGGGAGTCGCCAGTTCTTC. Residues: CASSATSGSRQFF. The V call is TRBV19, the J call TRBJ2-1; 12 nucleotides agree with TRBD2. This CDR3 comprises 13 residues. The trim removed 5 bases at V and 13 bases at J, leaving 6 bases unmatched. In germline, CDR1 is LNHDA, CDR2 SQIVND (reference sequence). The whole variable domain, remainder taken from reference TRBV19 and TRBJ2-1, is DGGITQSPKYLFRKEGQNVTLSCEQNLNHDAMYWYRQDPGQGLRLIYYSQIVNDFQKGDIAEGYSVSREKKESFPLTVTSAQKNPTAFYLCASSATSGSRQFFGPGTRLTVL.

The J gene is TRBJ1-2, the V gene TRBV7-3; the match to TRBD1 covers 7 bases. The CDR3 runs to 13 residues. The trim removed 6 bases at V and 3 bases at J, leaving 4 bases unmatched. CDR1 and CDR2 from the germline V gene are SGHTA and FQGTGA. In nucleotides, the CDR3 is TGTGCCAGCAGTTCCGGGACAGACTATGGCTACACCTTC. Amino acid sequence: CASSSGTDYGYTF.